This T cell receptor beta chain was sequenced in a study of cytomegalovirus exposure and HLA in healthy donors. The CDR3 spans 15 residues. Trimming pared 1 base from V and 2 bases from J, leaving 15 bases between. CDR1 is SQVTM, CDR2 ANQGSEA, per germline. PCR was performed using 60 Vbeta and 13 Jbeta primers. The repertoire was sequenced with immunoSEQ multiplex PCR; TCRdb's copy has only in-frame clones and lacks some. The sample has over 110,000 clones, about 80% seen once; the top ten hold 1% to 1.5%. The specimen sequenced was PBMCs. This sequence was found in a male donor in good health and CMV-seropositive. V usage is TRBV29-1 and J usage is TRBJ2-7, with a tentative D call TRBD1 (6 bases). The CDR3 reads CSVEGGLEGAYEQYF. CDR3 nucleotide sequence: TGCAGCGTTGAAGGGGGGTTAGAGGGGGCCTACGAGCAGTACTTC.